The 10 T cell receptor beta chains below were found in one sample sequenced in a study of blood T cell repertoires in COVID-19. Only in-frame clones appear in the TCRdb table, and some are missing; sequencing was by immunoSEQ multiplex PCR. The sample records fewer than 250,000 clones, about 83% being singletons. The sequenced material came from peripheral blood. All receptors derive from an elderly woman with COVID-19, enrolled during active disease.

DNA of the CDR3: TGTGCCAGCAGTTGGAGGAACACTGAAGCTTTCTTT. It specifies CASSWRNTEAFF. The chain joins TRBV12-3 or TRBV12-4 to TRBJ1-1; D is unclear. The CDR3 length is 12 residues. Between the trimmed V and J ends, which lost 4 bases and 1 base, there was a span of 4 bases.

The V and J genes are TRBV7-2 and TRBJ1-2, with 9 bases lining up with TRBD1. Germline V gene lookup returns CDR1 SGHTA and CDR2 FQGNSA. The J segment lost 7 bases and the V segment lost 4 bases, leaving 7 bases of the junction unmatched. The CDR3 contains 14 residues. In nucleotides, the CDR3 is TGTGCCAGCAGCTCCCAGGGACAGGGTGCTGGCTACACCTTC. As protein: CASSSQGQGAGYTF.

There are a few counts of this clone. V is TRBV28 and J is TRBJ1-2, with a tentative D call TRBD1 (6 bases). This CDR3 contains 14 residues. Germline V gene data show CDR1 as MDHEN and CDR2 as SYDVKM. V lost 5 bases and J lost 0, with 10 bases in between. The CDR3 here is CASSPGHTNYGYTF. CDR3 sequence (DNA): TGTGCCAGCAGTCCGGGACATACTAACTATGGCTACACCTTC.

Points on this clone: At the DNA level, this CDR3 is encoded by other sequences in the same sample as well. The chain couples TRBV9 to TRBJ1-2, with 10 positions matching TRBD1. The CDR3 is 15 residues long. V was clipped by 6 bases and J by 2 bases; unmatched bases: 7. Germline assignment: CDR1 SGDLS and CDR2 YYNGEE. CDR3 loop: CASTSGTGVNYGYTF. The CDR3 DNA reads as TGTGCCAGCACCTCCGGGACAGGGGTCAACTATGGCTACACCTTC.

The chain is built from TRBV9 and TRBJ2-7; 7 bases map to TRBD2. CDR1 is SGDLS and CDR2 is YYNGEE in the germline V gene. CDR3 length equals 14 residues. J lost 5 bases, V lost 8 bases, and 13 bases had no gene match. CDR3 DNA sequence: TGTGCCAGTCCTAGGACTCGGGGGGATCACGAGCAGTACGTC. Protein product: CASPRTRGDHEQYV.

V and J are TRBV2 and TRBJ2-1, with 8 bases fitting TRBD2. CDR1 and CDR2 from the germline V gene are SNHLY and FYNNEI. The V segment lost 4 bases and the J segment 6 bases; nucleotides outside the gene matches: 8. This CDR3 has 15 amino acids. In DNA form, the CDR3 reads TGTGCCAGCAGTGGGGGGACTAGAGGATCCAATGAGCAGTTCTTC. Encoded protein: CASSGGTRGSNEQFF.

CDR3 region: CASSLRGQLDEQYF. The CDR3 nucleotides read TGTGCCAGCAGCTTAAGAGGACAGCTAGACGAGCAGTACTTC. The genes are TRBV7-2 and TRBJ2-7; D possibly corresponds to TRBD1 (6 bases). CDR3 length: 14 residues. V was clipped by 2 bases and J by 5 bases, with 13 bases between them. Germline V gene data show CDR1 as SGHTA and CDR2 as FQGNSA.

The gene calls are TRBV9 and TRBJ1-1; no reliable D call. This CDR3 has 15 residues. V shed 0 bases and J shed 3 bases, with 12 bases lying between them. Germline assignment: CDR1 SGDLS and CDR2 YYNGEE. CDR3 region: CASSVGSKADTEAFF. The CDR3, as DNA: TGTGCCAGCAGCGTAGGGTCAAAGGCGGACACTGAAGCTTTCTTT. The complete variable domain, with remaining parts taken from reference TRBV9 and TRBJ1-1, reads DSGVTQTPKHLITATGQRVTLRCSPRSGDLSVYWYQQSLDQGLQFLIQYYNGEERAKGNILERFSAQQFPDLHSELNLSSLELGDSALYFCASSVGSKADTEAFFGQGTRLTVV.

V usage is TRBV6-6 and J usage is TRBJ2-5; TRBD2 might be the D (5 bases). Trimming cost V 5 bases and J 1 base, with 20 bases left between them. CDR3 length: 17 residues. The germline CDR1 and CDR2 sequences are MNHNY and SVGAGI (reference sequence). The CDR3: CASSPLPLVTGQETQYF. The CDR3 region has the DNA TGTGCCAGCAGTCCCCTCCCACTAGTAACCGGCCAAGAGACCCAGTACTTC.

V gene TRBV2 combines with J gene TRBJ1-1; D might be TRBD1 (5 bases). The length of the CDR3 is 15 residues. V lost 2 bases, J lost 8 bases, and 18 bases lay in between. Germline-derived CDR1 and CDR2 are SNHLY and FYNNEI. The CDR3 bases are TGTGCCAGCAGTGAACAGGGCGGCGTTTGGGCGGAAGCTTTCTTT. Translation gives CASSEQGGVWAEAFF.